This TCR beta chain was recovered during a study of shared clonotypes between healthy human individuals. Of note for this clone: Its antigen is still unknown.

Findings and caveats of the study: Donors were few, which limited the genetic and exposure-history diversity represented.

The method was immunoSEQ multiplex PCR; TCRdb's version includes in-frame clones alone and lacks a portion of them. The table records around 500,000 clones, roughly 85% of them present only once. HIV-negative, healthy adults without recent acute infections or vaccinations were the donors. This CDR3 spans 16 amino acids. Trimming removed 9 bases from V and 2 bases from J; junction bases left unmatched: 7. Germline CDR1 SNHLY, CDR2 FYNNEI. The sequencing sample was made of PBMCs. This chain links TRBV2 with TRBJ2-7, with TRBD2 identical over 16 bases. The sequence derives from a woman aged 40 to 50 in good health. Some clones in this sample may be carry-over from other donors' samples. The CDR3 DNA reads TGTGCCAGTAAGCCCGGGACTAGCGGGAGGGCCTACGAGCAGTACTTC. Encoded protein: CASKPGTSGRAYEQYF.